Below, one TCR beta chain is given with its context. Antigen: not known. A junction end diverges from the germline sequence, so it may reflect a read error. This entry belongs to a study of cytomegalovirus exposure and HLA in healthy donors. Notes on the study in general: Specific recognition of CMV antigens was confirmed in vitro for a few chains (all CMV-associated). Exclusion as indistinguishable affected some V segments, including TRBV6-2 and TRBV6-3.

Donors sampled were nominally healthy, though unrecorded immune exposures were likely. CDR3 size: 15 residues. Germline V gives CDR1 MNHEY, CDR2 SVGAGI. With 60 Vbeta and 13 Jbeta primers, the PCR was carried out. Assay used: immunoSEQ multiplex PCR; TCRdb lists only in-frame clones, some missing. Recorded for this sample: roughly 50,000 clones. The sample taken for sequencing was PBMCs. The clonotype comes from a middle-aged woman in good health and CMV-seronegative. This rearrangement joins TRBV6-5 to TRBJ2-1; D is uncertain. Here the CDR3 reads CASSYSLSSDNEQFF. CDR3 DNA sequence: TGTGCCAGCAGTTACTCCCTGAGCTCCGACAATGAGCAGTTCTTC.